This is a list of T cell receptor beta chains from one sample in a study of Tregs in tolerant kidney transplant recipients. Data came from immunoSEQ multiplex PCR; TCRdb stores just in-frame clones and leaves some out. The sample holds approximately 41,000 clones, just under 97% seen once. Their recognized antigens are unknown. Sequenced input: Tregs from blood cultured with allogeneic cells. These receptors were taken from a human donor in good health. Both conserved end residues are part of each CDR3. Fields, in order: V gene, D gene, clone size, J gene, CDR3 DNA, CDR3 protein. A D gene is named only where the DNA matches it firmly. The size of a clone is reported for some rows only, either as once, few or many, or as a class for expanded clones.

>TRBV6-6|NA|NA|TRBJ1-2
TGTGCCAGCAGTTACTATGGGGGGAGGTATGGCTACACCTTC
CASSYYGGRYGYTF
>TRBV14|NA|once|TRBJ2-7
TGTGCCAGCAGCCAATTAGTTGGGGGCTCCTACGAGCAGTACTTC
CASSQLVGGSYEQYF
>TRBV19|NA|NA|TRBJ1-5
TGTGCCAGTAGTCCAAGGACACTTCCCCGACTCAATCAGCCCCAGCATTTT
CASSPRTLPRLNQPQHF
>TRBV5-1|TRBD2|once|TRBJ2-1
TGCGCCAGCAGCTTGGGTACTAGCGGGAGGAATGAGCAGTTCTTC
CASSLGTSGRNEQFF
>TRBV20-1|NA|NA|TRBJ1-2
TGCAGTGCTAGTCGGGGGGATGGCTACACCTTC
CSASRGDGYTF
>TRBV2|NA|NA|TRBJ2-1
TGTGCCAGCAGTTGGCCGGGAGCCTCTTGGGGTGAGCAGTTCTTC
CASSWPGASWGEQFF
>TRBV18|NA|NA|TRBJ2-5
TGTGCCAGCTCACCACCTTGGCAGAACCAAGAGACCCAGTACTTC
CASSPPWQNQETQYF
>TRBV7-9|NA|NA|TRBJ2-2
TGTGCCAGCAGCTTAGTGGGGGAAAAGCTGTTTTTT
CASSLVGEKLFF
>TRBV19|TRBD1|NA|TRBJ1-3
TGTGCCAGTAGTTTTCGACAGGGATCTGGAAACACCATATATTTT
CASSFRQGSGNTIYF
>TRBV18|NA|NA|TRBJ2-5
TGTGCCAGCTCACACAGGGGACGGGAGGAGACCCAGTACTTC
CASSHRGREETQYF
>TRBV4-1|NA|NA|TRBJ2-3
TGCGCCAGCAGCCAGGTTAGCGGCACAGATACGCAGTATTTT
CASSQVSGTDTQYF
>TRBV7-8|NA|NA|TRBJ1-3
TGTGCCAGCAGCCCCCGGACAGCGGTGGGAAACACCATATATTTT
CASSPRTAVGNTIYF
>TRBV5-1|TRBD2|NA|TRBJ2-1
TGCGCCAGCAGCTTGTATCTAGCGGTAGATTACAATGAGCAGTTCTTC
CASSLYLAVDYNEQFF
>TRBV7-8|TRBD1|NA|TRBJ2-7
TGTGCCAGCAGCTCAACCCCCGGGACAGGGATCTACGAGCAGTACTTC
CASSSTPGTGIYEQYF
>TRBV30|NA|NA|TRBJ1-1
TGTGCCTGGGGGAGGGTGAACACTGAAGCTTTCTTT
CAWGRVNTEAFF
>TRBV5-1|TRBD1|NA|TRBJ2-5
TGCGCCAGCAGCCAGACAGGGGTAGGCGAGACCCAGTACTTC
CASSQTGVGETQYF
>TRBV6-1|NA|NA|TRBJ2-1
TGTGCCAGCAGTTTCGGGGCCGTGCAGTTCTTC
CASSFGAVQFF
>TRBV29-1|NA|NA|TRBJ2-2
TGCAGCGTTCCCCGGGTCCCCACCGGGGAGCTGTTTTTT
CSVPRVPTGELFF
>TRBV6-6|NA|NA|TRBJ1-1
TGTGCCAGCAGCCTTGTTAGGGACACTGAAGCTTTCTTT
CASSLVRDTEAFF
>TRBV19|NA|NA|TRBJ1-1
TGTGCCAGTAGTATGCTAAGCCAGGGGATCACTGAAGCTTTCTTT
CASSMLSQGITEAFF
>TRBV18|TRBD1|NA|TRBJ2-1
TGTGCCAGCTCACCACCGGTCAGGGGGTTAATTCTACACGAGCAGTTCTTC
CASSPPVRGLILHEQFF
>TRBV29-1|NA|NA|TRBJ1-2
TGCAGCGTTCGTTCCTCCAGGGGCTACACCTTC
CSVRSSRGYTF
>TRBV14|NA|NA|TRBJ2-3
TGTGCCAGCAGCCAAGTTTCCACAGGGAGGCCAGATACGCAGTATTTT
CASSQVSTGRPDTQYF
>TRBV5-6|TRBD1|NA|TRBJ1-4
TGTGCCAGCAGCCCGGGACAGGGTTCGAATGAAAAACTGTTTTTT
CASSPGQGSNEKLFF
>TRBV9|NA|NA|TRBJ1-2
TGTGCCAGCAGCGGCCGGGTTCGAGCAGCCCATGGCTACACCTTC
CASSGRVRAAHGYTF
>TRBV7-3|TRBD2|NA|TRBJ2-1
TGTGCCAGCAGCTCCGGGCGGGGGAATGAGCAGTTCTTC
CASSSGRGNEQFF
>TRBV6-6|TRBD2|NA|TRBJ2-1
TGTGCCAGCAGACAGCGGGAATCCTACAATGAGCAGTTCTTC
CASRQRESYNEQFF
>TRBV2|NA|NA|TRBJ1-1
TGTGCCAGCGTCCTAGCGAGAGACACTGAAGCTTTCTTT
CASVLARDTEAFF
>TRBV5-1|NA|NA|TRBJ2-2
TGCGCCAGCAGCTTGGAGGGTGGACAGCTCACCGGGGAGCTGTTTTTT
CASSLEGGQLTGELFF
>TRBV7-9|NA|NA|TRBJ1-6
TGTGCCAGCAGCTTTTCACAGGGATACAACTCACCCCTCCACTTT
CASSFSQGYNSPLHF
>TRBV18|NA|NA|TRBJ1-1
TGTGCCAGCTCACCGGTCACATTACGCACTGAAGCTTTCTTT
CASSPVTLRTEAFF
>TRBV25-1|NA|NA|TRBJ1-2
TGTGCCAGCAGTGTAACAGGACTCTATGGCTACACCTTC
CASSVTGLYGYTF
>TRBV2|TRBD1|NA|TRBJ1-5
TGTGCCACCTCCCGGGACAGAAATCAGCCCCAGCATTTT
CATSRDRNQPQHF
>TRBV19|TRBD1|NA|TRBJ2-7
TGTGCCACCGGTGGGGACAGGGGCTACGAGCAGTACTTC
CATGGDRGYEQYF
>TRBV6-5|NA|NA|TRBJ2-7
TGTGCCAGCAGTTACCGCGGTGCTGGATACTCCTACGAGCAGTACTTC
CASSYRGAGYSYEQYF
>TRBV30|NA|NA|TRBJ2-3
TGTGCCTGGAGTGTCCCCAAACTAGCTTTAGGCACAGATACGCAGTATTTT
CAWSVPKLALGTDTQYF
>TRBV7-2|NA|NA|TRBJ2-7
TGTGCCAGCAGCTTACCTGCGATCTACGAGCAGTACTTC
CASSLPAIYEQYF
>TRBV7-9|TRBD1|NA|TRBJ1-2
TGTGCCAGCAGCTGGGCCACAGGGGGCGCCGCCTATGGCTACACCTTC
CASSWATGGAAYGYTF
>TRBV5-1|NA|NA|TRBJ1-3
TGCGCCAGCAGCTTGGCACAGGGCTTCTCTGGAAACACCATATATTTT
CASSLAQGFSGNTIYF
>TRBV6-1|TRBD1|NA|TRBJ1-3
TGTGCCAGCAGAGCAGGGGGCTCTAGAAACACCATATATTTT
CASRAGGSRNTIYF
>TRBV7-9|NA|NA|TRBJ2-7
TGTGCCAGCAGCTTAGGAAGTCTGGCGCTCCGGAGGAACGAGCAGTACTTC
CASSLGSLALRRNEQYF
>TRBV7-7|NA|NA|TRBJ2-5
TGTGCTAGCAGCTTATGGCCTAGCGAAGAAGAGACCCAGTACTTC
CASSLWPSEEETQYF
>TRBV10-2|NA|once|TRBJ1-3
TGCGCCAGCAGTAAACAGGGCCTCTCTGGAAACACCATATATTTT
CASSKQGLSGNTIYF
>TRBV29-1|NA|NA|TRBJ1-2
TGCAGCGCCTATACTCGGGAACTCTATGGCTACACCTTC
CSAYTRELYGYTF
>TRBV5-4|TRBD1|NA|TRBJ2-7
TGTGCCAGCAGTTCCCGACCGGGACAGGGTGACGAGCAGTACTTC
CASSSRPGQGDEQYF
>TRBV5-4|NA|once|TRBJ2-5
TGTGCCAGCAGCAGCACGGGCCGGCAAGAGACCCAGTACTTC
CASSSTGRQETQYF
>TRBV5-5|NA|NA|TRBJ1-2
TGTGCCAGCAGCTTGGTTGTAGGGACGAACTATGGCTACACCTTC
CASSLVVGTNYGYTF
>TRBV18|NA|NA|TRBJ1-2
TGTGCCAGCTCACCTGGACCTGACGGTAACTATGGCTACACCTTC
CASSPGPDGNYGYTF
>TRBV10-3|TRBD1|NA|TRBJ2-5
TGTGCCATCAGTAGAGACCCGACAGGGGCCCTCCGAAGGGAGACCCAGTACTTC
CAISRDPTGALRRETQYF
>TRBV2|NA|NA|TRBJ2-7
TGTGCCAGCAGTTGGACAGTGAGCTCCTACGAGCAGTACTTC
CASSWTVSSYEQYF
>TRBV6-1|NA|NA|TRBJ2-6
TGTGCCAGCAGTGATATGCGTTCTAGCCCTGGGGCCAACGTCCTGACTTTC
CASSDMRSSPGANVLTF
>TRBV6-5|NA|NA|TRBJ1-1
TGTGCCAGCAGTCCGGCCGGGCGGACTGAAGCTTTCTTT
CASSPAGRTEAFF
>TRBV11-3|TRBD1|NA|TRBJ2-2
TGTGCCAGCAGCCTCGACAGGGGAACCGGGGAGCTGTTTTTT
CASSLDRGTGELFF
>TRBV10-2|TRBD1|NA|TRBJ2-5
TGCGCCAGCAGAGGACAGGGCGGCAAAGAGACCCAGTACTTC
CASRGQGGKETQYF
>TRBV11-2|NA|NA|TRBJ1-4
TGTGCCAGCAGCTCAGATGAACAGGGAAAACTGTTTTTT
CASSSDEQGKLFF
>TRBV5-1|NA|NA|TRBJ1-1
TGCGCCAGCAGCTTGGTGGTCAGTAGCACTGAAGCTTTCTTT
CASSLVVSSTEAFF